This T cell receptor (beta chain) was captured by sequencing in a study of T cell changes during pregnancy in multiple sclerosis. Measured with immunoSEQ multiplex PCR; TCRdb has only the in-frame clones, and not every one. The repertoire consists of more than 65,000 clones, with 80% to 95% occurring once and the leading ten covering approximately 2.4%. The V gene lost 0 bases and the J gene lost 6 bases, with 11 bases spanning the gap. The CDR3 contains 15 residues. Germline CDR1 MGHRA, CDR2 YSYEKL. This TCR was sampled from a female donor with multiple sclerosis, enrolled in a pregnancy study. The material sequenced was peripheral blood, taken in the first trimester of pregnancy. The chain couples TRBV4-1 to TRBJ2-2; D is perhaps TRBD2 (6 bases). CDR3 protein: CASSQEEGGAGELFF. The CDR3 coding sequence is TGCGCCAGCAGCCAAGAGGAAGGAGGGGCCGGGGAGCTGTTTTTT.